The clone carrying this TCR beta chain was observed a handful of times. Antigen specificity is unknown. With the read ending 3 residues before the CDR3 end, the germline J gene is used to fill in that end. This entry comes from a study of T cell clonality in common variable immunodeficiency. General study results and limits: TCRbeta clonality was increased in CVID versus healthy controls. In common variable immunodeficiency, TCR beta chains reportedly carried fewer deletions and N-nucleotide insertions. Compared with controls, CVID subjects had fewer shared TCRbeta clones.

Only in-frame clones appear in the TCRdb table, and some are missing; sequencing was by immunoSEQ multiplex PCR. Sampling found around 16,000 clones, none seen once. Most patients and controls had Caucasian heritage. Blood samples were heparinized, about 5 to 8 ml per donor. This CDR3 is built from 13 residues. The trim removed 7 bases at V and 9 bases at J, leaving 12 bases unmatched. Germline V CDR1 and CDR2: SQVTM, ANQGSEA. The clonotype was recovered from a human donor with common variable immunodeficiency. Sequences were obtained from peripheral blood mononuclear cells. The V and J genes are TRBV29-1 and TRBJ1-3, with TRBD1 identical over 7 bases. The CDR3 reads CSATAAGGSTIYF. Partial CDR3 DNA: TGCAGCGCAACTGCCGCAGGGGGTTCCACC.